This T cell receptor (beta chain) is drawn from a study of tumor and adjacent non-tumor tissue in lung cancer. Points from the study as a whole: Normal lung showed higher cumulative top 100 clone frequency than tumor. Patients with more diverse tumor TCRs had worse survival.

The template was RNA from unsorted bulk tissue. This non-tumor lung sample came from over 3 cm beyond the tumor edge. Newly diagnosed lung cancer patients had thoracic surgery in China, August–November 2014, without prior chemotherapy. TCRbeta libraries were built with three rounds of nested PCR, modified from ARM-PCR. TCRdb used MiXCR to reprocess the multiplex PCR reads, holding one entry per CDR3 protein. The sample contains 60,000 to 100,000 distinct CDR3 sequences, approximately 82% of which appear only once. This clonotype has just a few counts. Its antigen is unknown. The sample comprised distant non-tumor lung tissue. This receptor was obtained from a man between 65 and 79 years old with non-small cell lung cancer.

The CDR3 DNA reads as TGTGCCAGCAGCTTAGGCAGCTCCTATCAGCCCCAGCATTTT. This gives the protein CASSLGSSYQPQHF. V gene TRBV7-3 combines with J gene TRBJ1-5; D is unresolved. There are 14 residues in the CDR3. The ends were cut back, 2 bases at V and 5 bases at J, with 10 bases in the middle. Germline CDR1 reads SGHTA; CDR2 reads FQGTGA. Filled out from reference TRBV7-3 and TRBJ1-5, the complete variable domain reads GAGVSQTPSNKVTEKGKYVELRCDPISGHTALYWYRQSLGQGPEFLIYFQGTGAADDSGLPNDRFFAVRPEGSVSTLKIQRTERGDSAVYLCASSLGSSYQPQHFGDGTRLSIL.